This TCR beta chain was captured in a study of human T cells and chemical hapten exposure. Study-level results: Counts of TCRs above 1 in 1000 frequency stayed unchanged with DPC sensitization.

Stated time point: patch test 1, 2 weeks after DPC sensitization. The treatment here: therapeutic diphenylcyclopropenone sensitization with weekly scalp DPC. As for this clonotype: What it binds is unknown.

TCRdb reprocessed the RACE reads via MiXCR and lists one record per CDR3 protein. Of approximately 82,000 distinct CDR3 sequences in the sample, approximately 10% are singletons; the top ten hold roughly 2.2%. This CDR3 has 15 residues. CDR1 and CDR2 from the germline V gene are DFQATT and SNEGSKA (reference sequence). V was clipped by 5 bases and J by 0 bases, with 15 bases between them. The material was whole blood, obtained in connection with sensitization to the hapten diphenylcyclopropenone (DPC). The source of this sequence is a man aged 40-50 years with alopecia areata. Some clones in this sample may be carry-over from other donors' samples. The chain combines TRBV20-1 with TRBJ2-3; TRBD2 is a possible D gene (5 bases). In nucleotides, the CDR3 is TGCAGTGCTCGACGGACTGCCTCTAGCACAGATACGCAGTATTTT. Its protein is CSARRTASSTDTQYF.